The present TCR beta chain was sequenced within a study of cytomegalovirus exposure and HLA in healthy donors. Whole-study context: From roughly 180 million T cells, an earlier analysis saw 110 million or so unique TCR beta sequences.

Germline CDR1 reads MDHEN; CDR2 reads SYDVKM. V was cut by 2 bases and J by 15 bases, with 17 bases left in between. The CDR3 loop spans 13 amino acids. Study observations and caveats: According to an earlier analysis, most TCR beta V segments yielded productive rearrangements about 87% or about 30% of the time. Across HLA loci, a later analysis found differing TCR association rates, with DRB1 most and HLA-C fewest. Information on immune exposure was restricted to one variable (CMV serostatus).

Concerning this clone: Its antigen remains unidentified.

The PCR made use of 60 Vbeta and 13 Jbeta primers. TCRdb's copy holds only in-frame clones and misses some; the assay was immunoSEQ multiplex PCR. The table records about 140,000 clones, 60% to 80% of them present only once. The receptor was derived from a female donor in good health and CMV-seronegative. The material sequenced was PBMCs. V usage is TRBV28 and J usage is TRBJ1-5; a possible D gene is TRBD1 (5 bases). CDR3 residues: CASSLIPTARPHF. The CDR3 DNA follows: TGTGCCAGCAGTTTAATTCCGACAGCGCGTCCGCATTTT.